The T cell receptor beta chain described here comes from a study of CD8+CD57+ T cells in acquired aplastic anemia (dated by TCRdb to 2016 to 2019). The study in broad terms: On average, sorted CD4+ and CD8+ cells yielded around 3.1 ug of extracted DNA, with a range of 0.2 to 27.4 ug. Mean read counts for healthy donor samples were roughly 10 million for CD4+ cells and 11.0 million for CD8+ cells.

Overall study outcomes, separate from this receptor: Around 27 CD8+ CDR3 sequences were found in both patients and controls but appeared to be highly expressed in patients and within the immunodominant clones of the patients. CD8+ Simpson's diversity did not differ significantly between patients and healthy controls (P=0.060).

As encoded in the germline V gene, CDR1 is MNHEY while CDR2 is SVGEGT. The CDR3 measures 16 amino acids from cysteine to phenylalanine. CDR3 DNA only is kept here, 48 bases in frame from base 1. Genomic DNA served as template for TCR beta VDJ combination and CDR3 sequence profiling. TCR repertoire sequencing was run on an Illumina HiSeq 2000. The paper's data handling went like this. TRBV/TRBJ rearrangement plots, CDR3 size and DJ length profiles, and Simpson's diversity index were used to assess repertoires. The most abundant DNA sequence in the deep sequencing data was taken as the immunodominant clone. CDR3 amino acid sequences were screened for sharing across subjects and compared with published repertoires and the VDJdb database. In-frame beta chains were kept once TCRdb had trimmed the public reads at Q25 with fastp and called clones with MiXCR. Here each entry gathers all rows of one CDR3 protein and keeps the most common genes and DNA. The V and J calls come from TCRdb's annotation, not from the publication. In all, the sample holds roughly 130,000 distinct CDR3 sequences, and 48% of those were seen once. The ten biggest clones cover 2% to 3% of the sample.

The study deep-sequenced TCR repertoires of sorted CD4+ and CD8+ blood T cells from severe aplastic anemia patients and healthy subjects. Ficoll-Paque density gradient centrifugation was used to isolate peripheral blood mononuclear cells. CD4+ and CD8+ T cells were sorted by FACS or magnetic beads before DNA extraction. Details on this clonotype: The antigen it recognizes is unknown. This could be a read error, since a much larger clone is one nucleotide away.

The sequence joins TRBV6-2 or TRBV6-3 to TRBJ2-5, and 10 junctional nucleotides match TRBD2. The sample comprised sorted CD4+, CD8+, or CD8+CD57+ T cells (not recorded which) from PBMCs. This sequence was found in a human donor in good health, serving as a control. The sequence in DNA is TGTGCCAGCAGTTACCACCTAGCGGGGGCGGAAAAGACCCAGTGCTTC. Its translation reads: CASSYHLAGAEKTQCF.